The entry below gives a single TCR beta chain sequence along with its context. This entry belongs to a study of blood T cell repertoires in COVID-19. There are 13 residues in the CDR3. V lost 5 bases to trimming and J lost 7 bases; unmatched junction nucleotides: 4. Original handling: Scientists estimated how many nucleated cells there were by amplifying reference gene primers. Libraries were prepared by immunoSEQ multiplex PCR; TCRdb keeps only in-frame clonotypes and omits some of them. That table is the source of V, J and clone size, and D and trimming were worked out from the DNA. The table shows some 300,000 clones, with more than 75% occurring only once.

Sequenced: PBMCs or T cells enriched from blood (not recorded which). The receptor was derived from a man aged 25 to 40 who had recovered from COVID-19. The rearrangement joins TRBV12-3 or TRBV12-4 to TRBJ2-1; TRBD2 matches 8 bases. The CDR3 DNA sequence: TGTGCCAGCAGTCATGGGACTAGGAATGAGCAGTTCTTC. Encoded protein: CASSHGTRNEQFF.